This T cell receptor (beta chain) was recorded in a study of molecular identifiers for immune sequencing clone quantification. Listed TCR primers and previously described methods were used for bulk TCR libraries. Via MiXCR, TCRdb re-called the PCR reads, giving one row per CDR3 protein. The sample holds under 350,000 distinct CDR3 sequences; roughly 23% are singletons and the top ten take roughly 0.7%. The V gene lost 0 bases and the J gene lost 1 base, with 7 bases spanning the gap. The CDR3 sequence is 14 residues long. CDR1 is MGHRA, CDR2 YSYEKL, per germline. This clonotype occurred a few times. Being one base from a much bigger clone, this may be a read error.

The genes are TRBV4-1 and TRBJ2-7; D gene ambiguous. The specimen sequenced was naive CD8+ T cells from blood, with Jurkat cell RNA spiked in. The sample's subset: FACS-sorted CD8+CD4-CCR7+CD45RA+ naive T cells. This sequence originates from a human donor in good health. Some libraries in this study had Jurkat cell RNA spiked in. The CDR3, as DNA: TGCGCCAGCAGCCAAGATGCAGTTTCCTACGAGCAGTACTTC. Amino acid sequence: CASSQDAVSYEQYF.